Listed below are T cell receptor beta chains from one sample, sequenced in a study of cytomegalovirus exposure and HLA in healthy donors. Sequencing was performed with immunoSEQ multiplex PCR; in TCRdb, only in-frame clones are kept and a portion is missing. The sample contains 150,000 to 200,000 clones, 75% to 80% of which appear only once. Sequencing was carried out using PBMCs. The receptor source for this set is a man in his forties or fifties in good health and CMV-seropositive. Each CDR3 is given with its conserved first and last residue. The D gene is left open where the match is weak. For some rows the clone size is stated as once, few or many, or as a class when expanded; others skip it.

d_call j_call clone_size v_call cdr3_aa cdr3_nt
- TRBJ2-3 - TRBV19 CASSSISRDTQYF TGTGCCAGTAGTTCGATCTCCAGAGATACGCAGTATTTT
TRBD2 TRBJ2-7 - TRBV5-6 CASSLGGTRRGQQYF TGTGCCAGCAGCTTGGGCGGGACTAGACGGGGGCAGCAGTACTTC
TRBD2 TRBJ2-7 - TRBV5-6 CASSLGGGVLSYEQYF TGTGCCAGCAGCTTGGGGGGAGGGGTATTATCCTACGAGCAGTACTTC
TRBD2 TRBJ2-5 - TRBV18 CASSSGLAESSDSETQYF TGTGCCAGCTCATCGGGACTAGCGGAATCCAGCGATTCCGAGACCCAGTACTTC
- TRBJ1-5 - TRBV6-1 CASSMTANSNQPQHF TGTGCCAGCAGTATGACAGCGAATAGCAATCAGCCCCAGCATTTT
- TRBJ2-6 - TRBV7-3 CASSSDGSGANGLTF TGTGCCAGCAGCTCCGACGGCTCTGGGGCCAACGGCCTGACTTTC
- TRBJ1-1 - TRBV9 CASSMNMGQMNTEAFF TGTGCCAGCAGCATGAATATGGGACAAATGAACACTGAAGCTTTCTTT
TRBD2 TRBJ2-1 - TRBV12-5 CASGLLAVNSYNEQFF TGTGCTAGTGGTTTGCTAGCGGTAAACTCCTACAATGAGCAGTTCTTC
- TRBJ1-1 - TRBV11-1 CASSLWSQGNTEAFF TGTGCCAGCAGCTTATGGTCGCAGGGAAACACTGAAGCTTTCTTC
- TRBJ1-5 - TRBV2 CASSAERRNQPQHF TGTGCCAGCAGTGCTGAACGCAGAAATCAGCCCCAGCATTTT
- TRBJ2-1 once TRBV7-2 CASTPRLAGYNEQFF TGTGCCAGCACCCCCCGGCTTGCGGGCTACAATGAGCAGTTCTTC